What follows are 2 T cell receptor beta chains derived from one specimen sequenced in a study of T-cell memory formation after mild COVID-19. Each CDR3 protein is one row after TCRdb ran MiXCR on the 5' RACE reads. Of some 88,000 distinct CDR3 sequences in the sample, approximately 25% were seen once. The sample comprised PBMCs or a T cell subset sorted from them (not recorded which). The receptors derive from a man in his late teens or twenties who had mild COVID-19 (a few samples of this study predate the infection). Cell type and time point are not known.

This clonotype was observed at least ten times. The chain joins TRBV6-4 to TRBJ2-3, with 10 bases identical to TRBD2. The CDR3 sequence is 14 residues long. Germline V gives CDR1 MRHNA, CDR2 SNTAGT. V lost 10 bases and J lost 3; bases outside the gene matches: 7. Here the CDR3 reads CATSKRGGTDTQYF. DNA for the CDR3: TGTGCCACTTCCAAGCGGGGGGGAACAGATACGCAGTATTTT.

The chain uses TRBV6-5 and TRBJ2-3; TRBD2 aligns across 8 bases. CDR1 MNHEY and CDR2 SVGAGI come from the germline V gene. The CDR3 spans 17 residues. V lost 2 bases, J lost 5 bases, and 12 bases stayed unmatched. This chain's CDR3 is CASSYGLAGLPGDTQYF. CDR3 nucleotides: TGTGCCAGCAGTTACGGGCTAGCGGGCCTCCCGGGAGATACGCAGTATTTT.